These 20 T cell receptor beta chains share one sample of origin, sequenced in a study of identical twins. TCRdb reprocessed the 5' RACE reads with MiXCR, giving one entry per CDR3 protein. This sample has fewer than 550,000 distinct CDR3 sequences, with roughly 15% found just once. These records were also assigned to another study, of yellow fever vaccine responses in identical twins.

The sample was CD4+ T cells sorted from blood. Receptors originate from a woman aged 18-29 years in good health.

The chain carries TRBV5-4 and TRBJ2-2; the D gene is possibly TRBD2 (6 bases). Trimming removed 1 base from V and 4 bases from J, with 17 bases in between. Germline-derived CDR1 and CDR2 are SGHNT and YYREEE (reference sequence). This CDR3 spans 17 amino acids. The CDR3 is CASSLMGKDYPTGELFF. The CDR3 DNA sequence: TGTGCCAGCAGCTTGATGGGAAAGGACTACCCCACCGGGGAGCTGTTTTTT.

This clonotype was counted between two and nine times. The chain employs TRBV10-3 and TRBJ1-5; D possibly corresponds to TRBD1 (5 bases). The germline CDR1 and CDR2 sequences are ENHRY and SYGVKD. The CDR3 spans 14 residues. Trimming cost V 3 bases and J 4 bases, with 10 bases left between them. The CDR3 DNA sequence: TGTGCCATCAGTGATCAGGGCGGGAATCAGCCCCAGCATTTT. This codes for CAISDQGGNQPQHF.

This clonotype was picked up a small number of times. The CDR3 sequence: CASSPNTLRETQYF. CDR3 bases: TGTGCCAGCAGCCCTAATACGCTACGGGAGACCCAGTACTTC. The chain recombines TRBV2 with TRBJ2-5; D is uncertain. CDR3 size: 14 residues. Germline values: CDR1 SNHLY, CDR2 FYNNEI. V gave up 6 bases and J gave up 5 bases, with 16 bases separating them.

V gene TRBV5-6 combines with J gene TRBJ2-1, with a possible D match to TRBD1 (5 bases). The CDR3 totals 14 residues. V was clipped by 0 bases and J by 9 bases, with 13 bases between them. Per germline, CDR1 SGHDT and CDR2 YYEEEE. The CDR3 here is CASSLAQGIGEQFF. In nucleotides, the CDR3 is TGTGCCAGCAGCTTGGCCCAGGGCATTGGTGAGCAGTTCTTC.

This clonotype has just a few counts. V gene TRBV6-5 combines with J gene TRBJ2-7, with 9 bases identical to TRBD1. After removal of 0 bases from V and 4 bases from J, the junction contained 4 bases not matched to a gene. The CDR3 runs to 15 residues. CDR1 and CDR2 from the germline V gene are MNHEY and SVGAGI. DNA for the CDR3: TGTGCCAGCAGTTACTCTGGGACAGGGCGGTACGAGCAGTACGTC. Translating it yields CASSYSGTGRYEQYV.

This clonotype was seen a few times. The V call is TRBV4-1, the J call TRBJ2-3; D may be TRBD2 (5 bases). Germline V gene sequence: CDR1 MGHRA, CDR2 YSYEKL. Trimming stripped 2 bases from V and 0 bases from J, with 6 bases between. This CDR3 region has 14 residues. CDR3 DNA: TGCGCCAGCAGCCAACGGGATAGCACAGATACGCAGTATTTT. Translating gives CASSQRDSTDTQYF.

The chain uses TRBV27 and TRBJ1-3; D ambiguous. Looked up from germline, CDR1 is MNHEY and CDR2 is SMNVEV (reference sequence). The CDR3 runs 13 residues. Trimming removed 1 base at V and 2 bases at J, with 3 bases between. The CDR3 sequence: CASSLWPGNTIYF. The CDR3 coding sequence is TGTGCCAGCAGTTTATGGCCTGGAAACACCATATATTTT.

The chain links TRBV20-1 to TRBJ2-1; 7 bases are a match to TRBD2. Trimming removed 0 bases from V and 6 bases from J; junction bases left unmatched: 8. Germline V CDR1 and CDR2: DFQATT, SNEGSKA (reference sequence). The CDR3 spans 15 residues. The CDR3 loop reads CSARDGGGPVNEQFF. In nucleotides, the CDR3 is TGCAGTGCTAGAGATGGGGGAGGGCCCGTCAATGAGCAGTTCTTC.

This clonotype was seen only a few times. The V gene is TRBV11-2, the J gene TRBJ2-2, with D perhaps matching TRBD1 (5 bases). This CDR3 comprises 13 residues. CDR1 and CDR2 from the germline V gene are SGHAT and FQNNGV. Trimming removed 3 bases from V and 6 bases from J, with 8 bases in between. The DNA of the CDR3 is TGTGCCAGCAGCTTCCTACAGGCCGGGGAGCTGTTTTTT. This codes for CASSFLQAGELFF. Variable domain in full (rest from reference TRBV11-2 and TRBJ2-2): EAGVAQSPRYKIIEKRQSVAFWCNPISGHATLYWYQQILGQGPKLLIQFQNNGVVDDSQLPKDRFSAERLKGVDSTLKIQPAKLEDSAVYLCASSFLQAGELFFGEGSRLTVL.

The CDR3 protein is CAISEWRGEQFF. CDR3 DNA: TGTGCCATCAGTGAGTGGAGGGGGGAGCAGTTCTTC. The chain has TRBV10-3 and TRBJ2-1; perhaps D is TRBD1 or TRBD2 (6 bases each). Germline-derived CDR1 and CDR2 are ENHRY and SYGVKD. CDR3 length: 12 residues. Trimming shortened V by 1 base and J by 10 bases, and 8 bases separated the two germline ends.

CDR3 in amino acids: CASSPPGTGTYEQYF. CDR3 DNA: TGTGCCAGCTCACCCCCCGGGACGGGAACCTACGAGCAGTACTTC. The chain uses TRBV18 and TRBJ2-7; D possibly matches TRBD1 or TRBD2 (5 bases each). Germline values: CDR1 KGHSH, CDR2 LQKENI. V was shortened by 3 bases and J by 2 bases, with 14 bases between the two germline ends. The CDR3 is made up of 15 amino acids.

This clonotype showed up just a few times. The chain is built from TRBV5-6 and TRBJ2-7, with 7 bases fitting TRBD1. V shed 3 bases and J 7 bases; nucleotides not matched to a gene: 4. CDR1 and CDR2 (germline): SGHDT, YYEEEE. The CDR3 length is 12 residues. The CDR3 DNA sequence: TGTGCCAGCAGCTCGGGACAGAAAGAGCAGTACGTC. Protein sequence: CASSSGQKEQYV.

This clonotype was detected ten times or more. The chain combines TRBV7-9 with TRBJ2-3; D unresolved. Trimming took off 4 bases at V and 4 bases at J, with 6 bases between the two ends. Looked up from germline, CDR1 is SEHNR and CDR2 is FQNEAQ (reference sequence). This CDR3 spans 12 amino acids. The CDR3 loop reads CASSSDPDTQYF. CDR3 sequence (DNA): TGTGCCAGCAGCTCCGACCCAGATACGCAGTATTTT.

The chain carries TRBV24-1 and TRBJ2-1; 11 bases agree with TRBD2. V was pared by 4 bases and J by 8 bases, with 9 bases of the junction left unmatched. CDR1 and CDR2 (germline): KGHDR, SFDVKD. The CDR3 runs to 16 residues. The CDR3: CATSDRLTSGNYEQFF. The DNA of the CDR3 is TGTGCCACCAGTGACCGATTGACTAGCGGGAACTATGAGCAGTTCTTC.

A few counts support this clonotype. The chain recombines TRBV20-1 with TRBJ1-1; maybe TRBD1 (6 bases). The CDR3 loop spans 13 amino acids. Per germline, CDR1 DFQATT and CDR2 SNEGSKA (reference sequence). V lost 5 bases, J lost 3 bases, and 13 bases lay in between. CDR3 nucleotides: TGCAGTGCTGGACAGCCTGGGGACACTGAAGCTTTCTTT. It codes for CSAGQPGDTEAFF.

The table lists this clonotype with a few counts. The chain links TRBV20-1 to TRBJ2-1; 11 positions match TRBD2. CDR3 length equals 14 residues. Germline V gives CDR1 DFQATT, CDR2 SNEGSKA (reference sequence). Losses at the gene ends were 5 bases for V and 8 bases for J; bases not matched to a gene: 8. CDR3 sequence: CSALSGGVSYEQFF. The CDR3 region has the DNA TGCAGTGCTCTTAGCGGGGGGGTAAGCTATGAGCAGTTCTTC.

This clonotype was seen more than once but under ten times. DNA for the CDR3: TGTGCCAGCAGTTACGGCAGGGGGGACTACGAGCAGTACTTC. The encoded protein is CASSYGRGDYEQYF. The chain uses TRBV6-5 and TRBJ2-7; tentatively, D is TRBD1 (7 bases). Germline values: CDR1 MNHEY, CDR2 SVGAGI. V dropped 2 bases and J dropped 3 bases, with 11 bases sitting between them. The length of the CDR3 is 14 residues.

A remark on this clonotype: The DNA is left out, because the CDR3 cannot be placed on it with certainty; the CDR3 is given as TCRdb lists it. The chain joins TRBV6-2 or TRBV6-3 to TRBJ2-1; TRBD2, the table's D call, lacks a check against the DNA. With termini counted, the CDR3 has 15 amino acids. Per germline, CDR1 MNHEY and CDR2 SVGEGT. The chain's CDR3 is CASSSSTSGRLEQFF.

This clonotype has only a few counts. The chain has TRBV12-3 or TRBV12-4 and TRBJ2-2, with TRBD2 matching over 8 bases. The trim removed 8 bases at V and 7 bases at J, leaving 9 bases unmatched. CDR3 length: 14 amino acids. CDR3 amino acids: CASSISLAGGELFF. The CDR3 bases are TGTGCCAGCTCGATTAGCCTAGCGGGCGGGGAGCTGTTTTTT.

The chain recombines TRBV12-3 or TRBV12-4 with TRBJ1-6, with 9 bases aligning to TRBD1. The CDR3 runs to 15 residues. V shed 3 bases and J 6 bases; nucleotides not matched to a gene: 3. The CDR3 nucleotides read TGTGCCAGCAGTTTCGACAGGGGGGGTAATTCACCCCTCCACTTT. Its translation: CASSFDRGGNSPLHF.